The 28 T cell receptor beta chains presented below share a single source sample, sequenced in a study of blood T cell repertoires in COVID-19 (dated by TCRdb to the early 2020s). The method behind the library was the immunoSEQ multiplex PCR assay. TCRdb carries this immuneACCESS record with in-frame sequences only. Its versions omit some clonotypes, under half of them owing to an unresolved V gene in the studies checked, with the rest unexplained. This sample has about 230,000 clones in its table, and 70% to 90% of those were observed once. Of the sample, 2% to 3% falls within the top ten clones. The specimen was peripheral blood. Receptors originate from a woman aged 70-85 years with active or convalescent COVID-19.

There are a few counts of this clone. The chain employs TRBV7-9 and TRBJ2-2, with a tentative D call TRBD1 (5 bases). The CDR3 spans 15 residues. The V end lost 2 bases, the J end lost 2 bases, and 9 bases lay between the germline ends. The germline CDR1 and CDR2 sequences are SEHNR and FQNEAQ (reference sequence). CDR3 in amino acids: CASSLFDSNTGELFF. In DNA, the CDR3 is TGTGCCAGCAGCTTATTTGACAGTAACACCGGGGAGCTGTTTTTT.

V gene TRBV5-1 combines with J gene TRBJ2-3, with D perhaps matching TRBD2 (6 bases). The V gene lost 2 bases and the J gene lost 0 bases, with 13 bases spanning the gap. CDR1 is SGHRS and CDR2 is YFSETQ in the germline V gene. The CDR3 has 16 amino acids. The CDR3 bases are TGCGCCAGCAGCTTTCAGAGTGGGACTAGCACAGATACGCAGTATTTT. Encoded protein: CASSFQSGTSTDTQYF. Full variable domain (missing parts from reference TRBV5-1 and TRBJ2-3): KAGVTQTPRYLIKTRGQQVTLSCSPISGHRSVSWYQQTPGQGLQFLFEYFSETQRNKGNFPGRFSGRQFSNSRSEMNVSTLELGDSALYLCASSFQSGTSTDTQYFGPGTRLTVL.

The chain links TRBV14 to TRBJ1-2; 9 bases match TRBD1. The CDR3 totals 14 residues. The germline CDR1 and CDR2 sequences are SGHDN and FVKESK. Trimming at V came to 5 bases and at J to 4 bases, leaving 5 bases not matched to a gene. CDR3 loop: CASSEQGAGYGYTF. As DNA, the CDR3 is TGTGCCAGCAGCGAACAGGGGGCAGGCTATGGCTACACCTTC.

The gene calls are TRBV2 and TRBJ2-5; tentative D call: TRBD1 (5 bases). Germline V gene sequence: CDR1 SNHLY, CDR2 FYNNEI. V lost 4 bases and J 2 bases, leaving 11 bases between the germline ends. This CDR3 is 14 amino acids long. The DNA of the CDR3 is TGTGCCAGCAGTGTCGACTCAGGGCAAGAGACCCAGTACTTC. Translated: CASSVDSGQETQYF.

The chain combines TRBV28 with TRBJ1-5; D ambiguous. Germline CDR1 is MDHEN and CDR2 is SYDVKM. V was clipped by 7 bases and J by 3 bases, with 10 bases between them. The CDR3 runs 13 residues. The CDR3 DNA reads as TGTGCCAGCACAATTAACTCCAATCAGCCCCAGCATTTT. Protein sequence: CASTINSNQPQHF. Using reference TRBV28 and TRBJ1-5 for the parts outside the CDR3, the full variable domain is DVKVTQSSRYLVKRTGEKVFLECVQDMDHENMFWYRQDPGLGLRLIYFSYDVKMKEKGDIPEGYSVSREKKERFSLILESASTNQTSMYLCASTINSNQPQHFGDGTRLSIL.

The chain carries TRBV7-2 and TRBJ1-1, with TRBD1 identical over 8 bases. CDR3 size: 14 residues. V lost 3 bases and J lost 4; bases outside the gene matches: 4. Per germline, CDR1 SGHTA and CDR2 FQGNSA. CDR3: CASSFQGAFTEAFF. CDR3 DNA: TGTGCCAGCAGCTTCCAGGGGGCGTTCACTGAAGCTTTCTTT. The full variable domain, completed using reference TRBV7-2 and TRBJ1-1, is GAGVSQSPSNKVTEKGKDVELRCDPISGHTALYWYRQSLGQGLEFLIYFQGNSAPDKSGLPSDRFSAERTGGSVSTLTIQRTQQEDSAVYLCASSFQGAFTEAFFGQGTRLTVV.

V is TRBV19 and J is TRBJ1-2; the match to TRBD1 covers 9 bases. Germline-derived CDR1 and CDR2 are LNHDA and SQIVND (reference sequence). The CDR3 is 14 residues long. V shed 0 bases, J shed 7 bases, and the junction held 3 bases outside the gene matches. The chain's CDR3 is CASSIETGGSGYTF. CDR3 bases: TGTGCCAGTAGTATAGAGACAGGGGGATCTGGCTACACCTTC.

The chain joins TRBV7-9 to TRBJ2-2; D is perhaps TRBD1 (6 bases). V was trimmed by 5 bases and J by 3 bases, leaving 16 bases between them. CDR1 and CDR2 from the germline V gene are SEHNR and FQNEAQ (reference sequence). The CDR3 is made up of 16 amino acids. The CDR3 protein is CASSPSDSLYTGELFF. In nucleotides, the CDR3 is TGTGCCAGCAGCCCCTCGGACAGCTTATACACCGGGGAGCTGTTTTTT.

In nucleotides, the CDR3 is TGCGCCAGCGGCTCTAGCGGGAGCTACAATGAGCAGTTCTTC. Protein product: CASGSSGSYNEQFF. The chain uses TRBV5-1 and TRBJ2-1, with TRBD2 identical over 10 bases. The length of the CDR3 is 14 residues. V shed 7 bases, J shed 3 bases, and the junction held 4 bases outside the gene matches. Germline CDR1 SGHRS, CDR2 YFSETQ.

The CDR3 protein is CAWSGGANTEAFF. In nucleotides, the CDR3 is TGTGCCTGGAGTGGCGGGGCTAACACTGAAGCTTTCTTT. V gene TRBV30 combines with J gene TRBJ1-1; D perhaps matches TRBD1 (5 bases). Germline V gene lookup returns CDR1 GTSNPN and CDR2 SVGIG (reference sequence). The length of the CDR3 is 13 residues. V lost 1 base and J lost 2, with 8 bases in between.

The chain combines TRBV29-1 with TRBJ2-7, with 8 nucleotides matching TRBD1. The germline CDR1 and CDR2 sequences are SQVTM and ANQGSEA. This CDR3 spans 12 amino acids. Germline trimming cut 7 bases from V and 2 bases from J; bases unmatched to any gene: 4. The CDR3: CSAGQGAYEQYF. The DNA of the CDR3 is TGCAGCGCCGGACAGGGTGCCTACGAGCAGTACTTC.

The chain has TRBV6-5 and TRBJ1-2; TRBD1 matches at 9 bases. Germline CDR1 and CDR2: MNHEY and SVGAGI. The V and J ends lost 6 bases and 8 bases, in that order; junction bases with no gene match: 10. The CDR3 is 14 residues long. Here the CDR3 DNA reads TGTGCCAGCAGACCTCGACGGGACAGGGCCGGCTACACCTTC. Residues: CASRPRRDRAGYTF.

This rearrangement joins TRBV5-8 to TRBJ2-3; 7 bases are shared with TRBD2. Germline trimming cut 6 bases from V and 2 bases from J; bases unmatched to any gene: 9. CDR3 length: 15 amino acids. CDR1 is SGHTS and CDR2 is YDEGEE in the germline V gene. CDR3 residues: CASITRDYTTDTQYF. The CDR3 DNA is TGTGCCAGCATTACCCGGGACTATACCACAGATACGCAGTATTTT.

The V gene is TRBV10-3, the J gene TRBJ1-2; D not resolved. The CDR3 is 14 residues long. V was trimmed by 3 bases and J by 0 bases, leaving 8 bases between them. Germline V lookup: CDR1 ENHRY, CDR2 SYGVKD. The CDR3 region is CAISDDGANYGYTF. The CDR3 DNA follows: TGTGCCATCAGTGACGACGGAGCTAACTATGGCTACACCTTC.

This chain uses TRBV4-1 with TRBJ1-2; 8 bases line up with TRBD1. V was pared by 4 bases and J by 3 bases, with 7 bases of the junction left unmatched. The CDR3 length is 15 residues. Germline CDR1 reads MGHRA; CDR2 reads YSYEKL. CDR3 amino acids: CASSRTGSGDYGYTF. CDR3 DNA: TGCGCCAGCAGCCGGACAGGGAGCGGAGACTATGGCTACACCTTC.

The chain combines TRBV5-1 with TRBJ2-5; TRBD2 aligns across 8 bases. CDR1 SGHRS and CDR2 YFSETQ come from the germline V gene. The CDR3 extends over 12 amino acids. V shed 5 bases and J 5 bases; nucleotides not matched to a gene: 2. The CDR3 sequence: CASRAGDETQYF. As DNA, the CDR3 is TGCGCCAGCAGAGCGGGGGATGAGACCCAGTACTTC.

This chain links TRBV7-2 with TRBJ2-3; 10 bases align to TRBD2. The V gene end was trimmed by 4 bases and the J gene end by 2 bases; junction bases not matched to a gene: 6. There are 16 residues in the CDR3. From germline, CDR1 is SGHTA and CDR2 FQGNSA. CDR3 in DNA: TGTGCCAGCAGCTCCCGGACTAGCGGAACCACAGATACGCAGTATTTT. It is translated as CASSSRTSGTTDTQYF.

CDR3 amino acids: CASSLQGMMNTEAFF. The CDR3 coding sequence is TGTGCCAGCAGCTTACAGGGTATGATGAACACTGAAGCTTTCTTT. V gene TRBV7-3 combines with J gene TRBJ1-1; D possibly corresponds to TRBD1 (5 bases). CDR1 SGHTA and CDR2 FQGTGA come from the germline V gene. The CDR3 runs to 15 residues. Trimming left V 2 bases short and J 0 bases short, with 10 bases between.

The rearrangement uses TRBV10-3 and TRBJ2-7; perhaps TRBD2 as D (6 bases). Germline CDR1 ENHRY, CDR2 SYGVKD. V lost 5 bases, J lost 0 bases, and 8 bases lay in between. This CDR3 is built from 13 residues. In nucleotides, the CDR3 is TGTGCCATCAGTCAGGGACTCTCCTACGAGCAGTACTTC. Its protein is CAISQGLSYEQYF.

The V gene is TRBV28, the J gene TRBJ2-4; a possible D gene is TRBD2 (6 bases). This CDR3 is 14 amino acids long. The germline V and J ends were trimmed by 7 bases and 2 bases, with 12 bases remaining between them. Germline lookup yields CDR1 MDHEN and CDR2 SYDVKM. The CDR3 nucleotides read TGTGCCAGCACCGGCGGGGCCCCCAAAAACATTCAGTACTTC. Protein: CASTGGAPKNIQYF.

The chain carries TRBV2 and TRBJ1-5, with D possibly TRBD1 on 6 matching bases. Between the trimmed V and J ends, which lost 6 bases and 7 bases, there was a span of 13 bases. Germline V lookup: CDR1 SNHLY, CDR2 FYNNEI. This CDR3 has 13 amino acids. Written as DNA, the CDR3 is TGTGCCAGCAGCAGGGGTCTAGGGCAGCCCCAGCATTTT. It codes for CASSRGLGQPQHF.

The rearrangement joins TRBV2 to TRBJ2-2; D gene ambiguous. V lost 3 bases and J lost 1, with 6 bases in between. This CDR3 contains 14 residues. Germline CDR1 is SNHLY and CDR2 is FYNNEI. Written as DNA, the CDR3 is TGTGCCAGCAGTGAGGGCAGGAACACCGGGGAGCTGTTTTTT. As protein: CASSEGRNTGELFF. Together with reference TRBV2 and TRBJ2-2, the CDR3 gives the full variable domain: EPEVTQTPSHQVTQMGQEVILRCVPISNHLYFYWYRQILGQKVEFLVSFYNNEISEKSEIFDDQFSVERPDGSNFTLKIRSTKLEDSAMYFCASSEGRNTGELFFGEGSRLTVL.

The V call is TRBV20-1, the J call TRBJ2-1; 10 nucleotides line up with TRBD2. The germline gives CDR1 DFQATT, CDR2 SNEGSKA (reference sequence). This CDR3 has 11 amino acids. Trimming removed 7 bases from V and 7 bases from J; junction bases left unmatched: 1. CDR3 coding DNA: TGCAGTGGAGCGGGAGGGAATGAGCAGTTCTTC. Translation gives CSGAGGNEQFF.

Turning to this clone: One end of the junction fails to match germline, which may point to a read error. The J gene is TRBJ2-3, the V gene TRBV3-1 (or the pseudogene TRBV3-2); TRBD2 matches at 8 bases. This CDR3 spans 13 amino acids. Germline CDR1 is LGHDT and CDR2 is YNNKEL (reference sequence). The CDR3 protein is CASSQGWAGGPRF. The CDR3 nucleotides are TGTGCCAGCAGCCAAGGGTGGGCGGGAGGCCCGCGTTTT.

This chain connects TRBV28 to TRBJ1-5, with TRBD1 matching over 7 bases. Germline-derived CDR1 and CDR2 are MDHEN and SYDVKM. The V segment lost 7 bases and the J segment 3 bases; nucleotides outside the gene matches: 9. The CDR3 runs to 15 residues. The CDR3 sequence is CASTLTGINNQPQHF. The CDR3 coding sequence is TGTGCCAGCACTTTGACAGGGATTAACAATCAGCCCCAGCATTTT.

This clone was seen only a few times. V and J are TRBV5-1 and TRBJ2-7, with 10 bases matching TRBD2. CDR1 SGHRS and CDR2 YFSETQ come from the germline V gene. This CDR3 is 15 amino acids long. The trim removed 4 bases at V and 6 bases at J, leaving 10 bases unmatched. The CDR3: CASSLKPGLAPEQYF. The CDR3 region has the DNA TGCGCCAGCAGCCTAAAACCGGGACTAGCGCCCGAGCAGTACTTC.

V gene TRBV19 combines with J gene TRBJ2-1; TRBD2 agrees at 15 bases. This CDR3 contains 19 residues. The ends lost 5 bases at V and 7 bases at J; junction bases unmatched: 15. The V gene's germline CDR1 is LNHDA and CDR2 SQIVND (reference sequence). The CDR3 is CASSPGLAGGLSVVNEQFF. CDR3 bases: TGTGCCAGTAGTCCCGGACTAGCGGGGGGGCTATCAGTAGTGAATGAGCAGTTCTTC.

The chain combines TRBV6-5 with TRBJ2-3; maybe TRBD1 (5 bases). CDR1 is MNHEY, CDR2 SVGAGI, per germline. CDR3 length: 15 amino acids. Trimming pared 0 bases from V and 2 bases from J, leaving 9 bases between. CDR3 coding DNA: TGTGCCAGCAGTTACTCGGACACGCTCACAGATACGCAGTATTTT. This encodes CASSYSDTLTDTQYF.